The 25 T cell receptor beta chains listed next were all sequenced from one sample in a study of blood T cell repertoires in COVID-19. Data came from immunoSEQ multiplex PCR; TCRdb stores just in-frame clones and leaves some out. The sample has about 190,000 clones, around nine tenths seen once. Sequences were obtained from peripheral blood. The source is a woman in her thirties or forties who had recovered from COVID-19.

The chain couples TRBV3-1 (or the pseudogene TRBV3-2) to TRBJ1-1; D not resolved. V lost 0 bases and J 4 bases, leaving 6 bases between the germline ends. The CDR3 length is 13 residues. Germline CDR1 reads LGHDT; CDR2 reads YNNKEL (reference sequence). The CDR3 loop reads CASSQEARTEAFF. The CDR3 DNA is TGTGCCAGCAGCCAAGAGGCTCGCACTGAAGCTTTCTTT.

The chain combines TRBV2 with TRBJ1-1, with D maybe TRBD1 (6 bases). Germline assignment: CDR1 SNHLY and CDR2 FYNNEI. The germline V and J ends were trimmed by 4 bases and 5 bases, with 11 bases remaining between them. The CDR3 covers 13 residues. The CDR3 here is CASSGQVWTEAFF. The CDR3 nucleotides read TGTGCCAGCAGTGGACAGGTCTGGACTGAAGCTTTCTTT.

The chain combines TRBV18 with TRBJ2-7, with D unclear. Trimming took off 0 bases at V and 3 bases at J, with 6 bases between the two ends. The CDR3 covers 13 residues. CDR1 and CDR2 (germline): KGHSH, LQKENI. The CDR3 coding sequence is TGTGCCAGCTCACCACCCGGTCACTACGAGCAGTACTTC. It specifies CASSPPGHYEQYF.

The V call is TRBV2, the J call TRBJ1-1, with 7 bases identical to TRBD1. CDR3 length equals 15 residues. With V trimmed by 6 bases and J by 0 bases, 7 bases remained unmatched. Germline-derived CDR1 and CDR2 are SNHLY and FYNNEI. For the CDR3, the DNA is TGTGCCAGCAGAGGGGGCAGGACGGTGAACACTGAAGCTTTCTTT. This sequence encodes CASRGGRTVNTEAFF.

This clone was counted a single time. This chain connects TRBV5-1 to TRBJ2-2; 8 bases line up with TRBD1. CDR1 is SGHRS, CDR2 YFSETQ, per germline. The CDR3 is made up of 15 amino acids. J was trimmed by 6 bases and V by 1 base; bases with no gene match: 5. This CDR3 reads CASSLQGQEAGELFF. The CDR3 region has the DNA TGCGCCAGCAGCTTGCAGGGACAGGAGGCCGGGGAGCTGTTTTTT.

The genes are TRBV7-2 and TRBJ2-6, with no clear D. V was shortened by 4 bases and J by 0 bases, with 4 bases between the two germline ends. Per the germline V gene, CDR1 is SGHTA and CDR2 is FQGNSA. The CDR3 is made up of 14 amino acids. The CDR3 region is CASSSRSGANVLTF. For the CDR3, the DNA is TGTGCCAGCAGCTCGCGCTCTGGGGCCAACGTCCTGACTTTC.

The CDR3: CCSVAWDRVFTGELFF. In DNA, the CDR3 is TGCTGCTCGGTTGCTTGGGACAGGGTATTCACCGGGGAGCTGTTTTTT. The chain carries TRBV29-1 and TRBJ2-2, with 9 bases fitting TRBD1. The CDR3 contains 16 residues. Germline lookup yields CDR1 SQVTM and CDR2 ANQGSEA.

The CDR3 sequence is CASSRTAGVSTDTQYF. CDR3 DNA: TGTGCCAGCAGCAGGACGGCAGGGGTTAGCACAGATACGCAGTATTTT. The chain recombines TRBV7-9 with TRBJ2-3, with a weak D call TRBD1 (6 bases). This CDR3 is built from 16 residues. Trimming removed 5 bases from V and 0 bases from J, with 15 bases in between. Germline assignment: CDR1 SEHNR and CDR2 FQNEAQ (reference sequence).

The chain recombines TRBV6-5 with TRBJ1-2; 11 bases map to TRBD1. The V gene's germline CDR1 is MNHEY and CDR2 SVGAGI. Trimming at V came to 9 bases and at J to 0 bases, leaving 3 bases not matched to a gene. The CDR3 loop spans 14 amino acids. DNA for the CDR3: TGTGCCAGTATGGGACAGGGGGCTAACTATGGCTACACCTTC. Translating gives CASMGQGANYGYTF.

This clone was seen once. The V gene is TRBV11-2, the J gene TRBJ2-3; weak D call: TRBD2 (5 bases). The CDR3 sequence is 15 residues long. Between the trimmed V and J ends, which lost 4 bases and 1 base, there was a span of 12 bases. The germline V gene has CDR1 SGHAT and CDR2 FQNNGV. CDR3 loop: CASSSGRGGTDTQYF. CDR3 bases: TGTGCCAGCAGCTCCGGTCGGGGTGGCACAGATACGCAGTATTTT.

Note on this clone: The junction differs from germline at one of its ends, possibly a read error. The genes are TRBV10-2 and TRBJ1-5, with TRBD1 matching 7 bases. The CDR3 is 15 residues long. Germline V gene sequence: CDR1 WSHSY, CDR2 SAAADI. CDR3 nucleotide sequence: TGCGCCAGCGGTGACAGGGTTTATAGCAATCAGCCCCAGCATTTT. The encoded protein is CASGDRVYSNQPQHF.

This clone was seen a few times. J is TRBJ2-3 and V is TRBV9; 11 bases are shared with TRBD2. This CDR3 comprises 16 residues. CDR1 SGDLS and CDR2 YYNGEE come from the germline V gene. Trimming removed 3 bases from V and 0 bases from J; junction bases left unmatched: 3. The DNA of the CDR3 is TGTGCCAGCAGCGCCCGACTAGCGGGAAGCACAGATACGCAGTATTTT. Its translation is CASSARLAGSTDTQYF. The full variable domain, completed using reference TRBV9 and TRBJ2-3, is DSGVTQTPKHLITATGQRVTLRCSPRSGDLSVYWYQQSLDQGLQFLIQYYNGEERAKGNILERFSAQQFPDLHSELNLSSLELGDSALYFCASSARLAGSTDTQYFGPGTRLTVL.

This rearrangement joins TRBV6-2 or TRBV6-3 to TRBJ2-7; perhaps TRBD2 as D (6 bases). Looked up from germline, CDR1 is MNHEY and CDR2 is SVGEGT. The CDR3 runs 15 residues. The germline V and J ends were trimmed by 6 bases and 4 bases, with 19 bases remaining between them. CDR3 loop: CASSPGTLSMYEQYF. Here the CDR3 DNA reads TGTGCCAGCAGCCCCGGGACTTTAAGTATGTACGAGCAGTACTTC.

This clone was seen a few times. The gene calls are TRBV7-8 and TRBJ1-4; tentative D call: TRBD1 (6 bases). Germline values: CDR1 SGHVS, CDR2 FQNEAQ. The ends were cut back, 5 bases at V and 7 bases at J, with 11 bases in the middle. The CDR3 length is 13 residues. CDR3 loop: CASSHPGVEKLFF. The CDR3 bases are TGTGCCAGCAGCCACCCAGGGGTTGAAAAACTGTTTTTT.

This chain uses TRBV10-3 with TRBJ2-5; D gene unclear. The germline V gene has CDR1 ENHRY and CDR2 SYGVKD. Trimming took 2 bases from V and 1 from J, leaving 8 bases between them. CDR3 length equals 14 residues. Here the CDR3 reads CAISEGQAQETQYF. The CDR3 coding sequence is TGTGCCATCAGTGAGGGGCAGGCCCAAGAGACCCAGTACTTC.

V and J are TRBV7-3 and TRBJ2-1; no reliable D call. The CDR3 has 13 amino acids. Trimming cost V 0 bases and J 3 bases, with 3 bases left between them. Germline lookup yields CDR1 SGHTA and CDR2 FQGTGA. The CDR3 region has the DNA TGTGCCAGCAGCTTAACTAGCTACAATGAGCAGTTCTTC. Translated: CASSLTSYNEQFF.

The chain links TRBV18 to TRBJ1-4; TRBD1 aligns across 8 bases. The CDR3 is made up of 15 amino acids. J lost 8 bases, V lost 6 bases, and 11 bases had no gene match. CDR1 KGHSH and CDR2 LQKENI come from the germline V gene. As DNA, the CDR3 is TGTGCCAGCTCTCCCAGCTCCAGGGGGCGGGAAAAACTGTTTTTT. Protein product: CASSPSSRGREKLFF.

V and J are TRBV6-4 and TRBJ2-2; D uncertain. Trimming took 5 bases from V and 2 from J, leaving 12 bases between them. The CDR3 is 15 amino acids. Looked up from germline, CDR1 is MRHNA and CDR2 is SNTAGT. The CDR3 sequence: CASSPSQDNTGELFF. CDR3 in DNA: TGTGCCAGCAGTCCCTCCCAGGATAACACCGGGGAGCTGTTTTTT.

This clone is a singleton in its sample. J is TRBJ2-1 and V is TRBV30, with TRBD2 matching over 12 bases. Germline V gene lookup returns CDR1 GTSNPN and CDR2 SVGIG (reference sequence). V trimming: 2 bases; J trimming: 8 bases; junction bases outside the gene matches: 4. The CDR3 contains 14 residues. The DNA for the CDR3 is TGTGCCTGGAGTTTGACTAGCGGGAGCTATGAGCAGTTCTTC. Protein: CAWSLTSGSYEQFF.

This sequence joins TRBV27 and TRBJ2-7; 7 bases line up with TRBD1. CDR3 length: 14 residues. V lost 5 bases to trimming and J lost 10 bases; unmatched junction nucleotides: 14. Per the germline V gene, CDR1 is MNHEY and CDR2 is SMNVEV (reference sequence). The CDR3 DNA is TGTGCCAGCAGTCCCAACAGGGGTCTCTACGCTCAGTACTTC. Translation gives CASSPNRGLYAQYF.

The chain employs TRBV20-1 and TRBJ2-5; 10 bases line up with TRBD2. CDR3 length: 18 amino acids. After removal of 3 bases from V and 5 bases from J, the junction contained 18 bases not matched to a gene. Germline CDR1 is DFQATT and CDR2 is SNEGSKA (reference sequence). The CDR3 loop is CSASPGGLALSTGETQYF. The CDR3 DNA reads as TGCAGTGCTAGTCCAGGGGGACTAGCGCTATCCACCGGGGAGACCCAGTACTTC.

The rearrangement uses TRBV19 and TRBJ1-6; 7 bases are a match to TRBD1. Germline CDR1 LNHDA, CDR2 SQIVND (reference sequence). The CDR3 is made up of 15 amino acids. The V gene end was trimmed by 4 bases and the J gene end by 7 bases; junction bases not matched to a gene: 7. This chain's CDR3 is CASSTAGGPNSPLHF. The CDR3, as DNA: TGTGCCAGTAGTACCGCAGGGGGTCCAAATTCACCCCTCCACTTT.

CDR3 region: CASSLRGQGVGEQYF. The CDR3 DNA reads as TGTGCCAGCAGCCTCCGGGGACAGGGGGTAGGGGAGCAGTACTTC. The rearrangement uses TRBV27 and TRBJ2-7; 11 bases align to TRBD1. Germline values: CDR1 MNHEY, CDR2 SMNVEV (reference sequence). CDR3 length: 15 amino acids. V trimming: 6 bases; J trimming: 7 bases; junction bases outside the gene matches: 11.

This clone was detected only a few times. V usage is TRBV19 and J usage is TRBJ1-3, with D perhaps matching TRBD1 (6 bases). CDR3 length equals 16 residues. V dropped 5 bases and J dropped 0 bases, with 14 bases sitting between them. Germline V gene data show CDR1 as LNHDA and CDR2 as SQIVND (reference sequence). The CDR3 region has the DNA TGTGCCAGTAGTGCCCGGGACACCCTCTCTGGAAACACCATATATTTT. Its translation is CASSARDTLSGNTIYF.

The CDR3 protein is CASSPGGISYEQYF. DNA for the CDR3: TGTGCCAGCAGCCCTGGAGGAATCTCCTACGAGCAGTACTTC. V gene TRBV7-2 combines with J gene TRBJ2-7; possible D gene TRBD2, 5 bases. V shed 5 bases and J shed 0 bases, with 11 bases lying between them. Germline V CDR1 and CDR2: SGHTA, FQGNSA. The CDR3 consists of 14 residues.